Listed here are 19 T cell receptor beta chains from one sample, sequenced in a study of T-cell reconstitution after alpha-beta-depleted transplantation in children. It was with unique molecular identifiers that the TCRbeta library was prepared. TCRdb reprocessed the PCR reads with MiXCR, giving one entry per CDR3 protein. The repertoire includes around 410,000 distinct CDR3 sequences, 11% of them detected once, and approximately 5% sits in the top ten. The specimen was PBMCs from the stem cell graft donor, collected from the stem cell graft. These receptors originate from a human donor who donated a stem cell graft to a child with acute myeloid leukemia.

The CDR3 nucleotides are TGCAGTGCTAGCGGGGGCCAGCGGGCGCACTACGAGCAGTACTTC. Translated: CSASGGQRAHYEQYF. The chain carries TRBV20-1 and TRBJ2-7; either TRBD1 or TRBD2 may fit D (6 bases each). Trimming shortened V by 3 bases and J by 3 bases, and 18 bases separated the two germline ends. The CDR3 extends over 15 amino acids. CDR1 DFQATT and CDR2 SNEGSKA come from the germline V gene (reference sequence).

The V and J genes are TRBV6-5 and TRBJ2-3; the D gene is possibly TRBD2 (5 bases). Trimming shortened V by 2 bases and J by 0 bases, and 12 bases separated the two germline ends. CDR1 is MNHEY and CDR2 is SVGAGI in the germline V gene. This CDR3 spans 16 amino acids. Here the CDR3 reads CASSYVFSGSTDTQYF. The CDR3 nucleotides read TGTGCCAGCAGTTACGTCTTCTCGGGGAGCACAGATACGCAGTATTTT.

The chain combines TRBV25-1 with TRBJ1-4; 10 bases are shared with TRBD1. This CDR3 comprises 14 residues. V lost 7 bases to trimming and J lost 10 bases; unmatched junction nucleotides: 9. Germline V gene data show CDR1 as MGHDK and CDR2 as SYGVNS. DNA for the CDR3: TGTGCCAGCAAGGGGACAGGGGTTAGTGGAAAACTGTTTTTT. Encoded protein: CASKGTGVSGKLFF.

This clonotype came up many times. The V call is TRBV29-1, the J call TRBJ1-2; tentatively, D is TRBD1 (5 bases). V lost 2 bases, J lost 11 bases, and 15 bases lay in between. The germline CDR1 and CDR2 sequences are SQVTM and ANQGSEA. The CDR3 contains 12 residues. CDR3 sequence (DNA): TGCAGCGTTGAAAATTTGGGGGAGTTATACACCTTC. This translates into CSVENLGELYTF.

This clonotype was seen ten or more times. The gene calls are TRBV11-1 and TRBJ1-5, with 8 bases identical to TRBD1. V lost 0 bases and J lost 5; bases outside the gene matches: 9. The CDR3 runs to 17 residues. CDR1 and CDR2 (germline): SGHAT, FQDESV (reference sequence). The CDR3 sequence is CASSLARDRTEDQPQHF. The CDR3 DNA reads as TGTGCCAGCAGCTTAGCCCGGGACAGGACGGAGGATCAGCCCCAGCATTTT.

There are many counts of this clonotype. The rearrangement joins TRBV12-3 or TRBV12-4 to TRBJ1-2, with 7 positions matching TRBD1. The CDR3 totals 13 residues. The junction had 1 base not matched to a gene; V was cut back by 1 base and J by 5 bases. Here the CDR3 DNA reads TGTGCCAGCAGTTTAGGGACAGGTTATGGCTACACCTTC. This gives the protein CASSLGTGYGYTF.

This clonotype was detected ten times or more. The chain has TRBV20-1 and TRBJ1-5; unclear D gene. The CDR3 covers 13 residues. Trimming cost V 0 bases and J 0 bases, with 3 bases left between them. Germline assignment: CDR1 DFQATT and CDR2 SNEGSKA (reference sequence). CDR3: CSAREYSNQPQHF. DNA for the CDR3: TGCAGTGCTAGAGAGTATAGCAATCAGCCCCAGCATTTT.

This clonotype has more than one count but fewer than ten. This chain joins TRBV20-1 and TRBJ2-4; 11 nucleotides line up with TRBD2. With 0 bases clipped from V and 6 bases from J, the junction kept 7 bases outside the gene matches. The CDR3 contains 16 residues. Germline CDR1 is DFQATT and CDR2 is SNEGSKA (reference sequence). This chain's CDR3 is CSARDPGLADPNIQYF. The CDR3 coding sequence is TGCAGTGCTAGAGACCCGGGACTAGCGGACCCAAACATTCAGTACTTC.

This chain uses TRBV10-3 with TRBJ2-3, with D maybe TRBD1 (6 bases). The CDR3 has 14 residues. V lost 2 bases, J lost 9 bases, and 15 bases lay in between. Germline CDR1 and CDR2: ENHRY and SYGVKD. The CDR3 loop reads CAISETRDMSTQYF. CDR3 in DNA: TGTGCCATCAGTGAGACTCGGGACATGTCAACGCAGTATTTT.

This chain connects TRBV12-3 or TRBV12-4 to TRBJ1-1; unclear D gene. The V and J ends lost 8 bases and 0 bases respectively, with 10 bases between them. This CDR3 spans 13 amino acids. CDR3 loop: CASYGRMNTEAFF. In nucleotides, the CDR3 is TGTGCCAGCTATGGACGGATGAACACTGAAGCTTTCTTT.

The CDR3 DNA reads as TGCAGTGCTAGGACATCGACTAACAATGAGCAGTTCTTC. The encoded protein is CSARTSTNNEQFF. This sequence joins TRBV20-1 and TRBJ2-1; possible D gene TRBD2, 5 bases. The CDR3 length is 13 residues. Germline CDR1 and CDR2: DFQATT and SNEGSKA (reference sequence). V dropped 3 bases and J dropped 5 bases, with 11 bases sitting between them.

The chain's CDR3 is CASSQDFLAGNEQFF. In DNA, the CDR3 is TGTGCCAGCAGCCAAGACTTCCTAGCGGGCAATGAGCAGTTCTTC. V gene TRBV14 combines with J gene TRBJ2-1, with 8 bases lining up with TRBD2. The trim removed 0 bases at V and 6 bases at J, leaving 4 bases unmatched. The CDR3 totals 15 residues. Germline V gene lookup returns CDR1 SGHDN and CDR2 FVKESK.

The chain couples TRBV7-2 to TRBJ2-2; weak D call: TRBD2 (6 bases). Germline loops: CDR1 SGHTA, CDR2 FQGNSA. The ends were cut back, 0 bases at V and 4 bases at J, with 9 bases in the middle. This CDR3 has 15 amino acids. The CDR3 bases are TGTGCCAGCAGCTTAGCACTAGCATCCACCGGGGAGCTGTTTTTT. This gives the protein CASSLALASTGELFF.

This rearrangement joins TRBV6-5 to TRBJ2-5, with 9 bases aligning to TRBD2. CDR1 is MNHEY and CDR2 is SVGAGI in the germline V gene. The CDR3 length is 18 residues. Trimming took 2 bases from V and 0 from J; bases not matched to a gene: 10. The CDR3 loop reads CASSYGAAGGADQETQYF. DNA for the CDR3: TGTGCCAGCAGTTACGGGGCTGCGGGGGGGGCCGACCAAGAGACCCAGTACTTC.

This clonotype was seen a few times. The chain links TRBV10-3 to TRBJ1-1, with D possibly TRBD1 on 6 matching bases. The V gene's germline CDR1 is ENHRY and CDR2 SYGVKD. The CDR3 consists of 13 residues. The V end was cut by 9 bases, the J end by 3 bases, with 14 bases between. CDR3 nucleotides: TGTGCCATGAAGACAGGTTGGGACACTGAAGCTTTCTTT. As protein: CAMKTGWDTEAFF.

There are a few counts of this clonotype. The rearrangement joins TRBV30 to TRBJ2-1, with 10 bases matching TRBD2. V shed 1 base and J 9 bases; nucleotides not matched to a gene: 6. Germline V gene sequence: CDR1 GTSNPN, CDR2 SVGIG (reference sequence). The CDR3 spans 14 residues. The chain's CDR3 is CAWSGLAGVGEQFF. CDR3 bases: TGTGCCTGGAGTGGCCTAGCGGGAGTGGGTGAGCAGTTCTTC.

Ten or more counts support this clonotype. V and J are TRBV20-1 and TRBJ2-1, with 11 bases that match TRBD2. Germline-derived CDR1 and CDR2 are DFQATT and SNEGSKA (reference sequence). Trimming took 0 bases from V and 13 from J; bases not matched to a gene: 8. The CDR3 consists of 14 residues. DNA for the CDR3: TGCAGTGCTAGAGAGACTAGCGGGGCGTTACTACAGTTCTTC. Encoded protein: CSARETSGALLQFF.

Here the CDR3 reads CASSPILRGSNQPQHF. In DNA form, the CDR3 reads TGTGCCAGCAGCCCCATACTCAGGGGTAGCAATCAGCCCCAGCATTTT. This chain uses TRBV12-3 or TRBV12-4 with TRBJ1-5; tentatively, D is TRBD1 (6 bases). This CDR3 comprises 16 residues. Trimming took 6 bases from V and 0 from J, leaving 15 bases between them.

This clonotype appeared a few times. The CDR3 bases are TGTGCCAGCAGCTCCCTGATGGGGTTTTCACCCCTCCACTTT. Its translation: CASSSLMGFSPLHF. The rearrangement uses TRBV7-2 and TRBJ1-6; D uncertain. This CDR3 has 14 amino acids. V lost 4 bases to trimming and J lost 9 bases, with 13 bases between them. The germline gives CDR1 SGHTA, CDR2 FQGNSA.